What follows is one T cell receptor (beta chain) and its context. This sample was included in a study of OX40 agonist ivuxolimab in advanced cancers. The germline CDR1 and CDR2 sequences are SGHAT and FQNNGV. The CDR3 has 15 residues. The trim removed 4 bases at V and 10 bases at J, leaving 10 bases unmatched. Sequencing was performed with immunoSEQ multiplex PCR; in TCRdb, only in-frame clones are kept and a portion is missing. The repertoire has about 19,000 clones, about 89% of them found once; the top ten carry 50%. This rearrangement joins TRBV11-2 to TRBJ2-5, with 12 nucleotides matching TRBD1. The material was CD4+ or CD8+ T cells sorted from blood, obtained in a trial of the OX40 agonist ivuxolimab. The receptor comes from an adult with an advanced solid tumor such as melanoma, head and neck, liver or kidney cancer. Here the CDR3 reads CASSSPGQGATHQYF. The CDR3 DNA is TGTGCCAGCAGCTCTCCGGGACAGGGGGCGACACACCAGTACTTC. The variable domain in full, completed from reference TRBV11-2 and TRBJ2-5, reads EAGVAQSPRYKIIEKRQSVAFWCNPISGHATLYWYQQILGQGPKLLIQFQNNGVVDDSQLPKDRFSAERLKGVDSTLKIQPAKLEDSAVYLCASSSPGQGATHQYFGPGTRLLVL.